This T cell receptor beta chain was sequenced for a study of graft-versus-host responses after intestinal transplantation. Study background: Recipients obtained multivisceral, liver-intestinal, or isolated intestinal transplants.

CDR3 size: 15 residues. In germline, CDR1 is MNHEY, CDR2 SMNVEV (reference sequence). Trimming cost V 1 base and J 2 bases, with 9 bases left between them. Study observations and caveats: Allografts of patients with graft-donor T cell macrochimerism showed high graft-versus-host to host-versus-graft clone ratios.

Turning to this clone: As yet, its antigen is unknown.

Assay used: immunoSEQ multiplex PCR; TCRdb lists only in-frame clones, some missing. The sample yields about 97,000 clones, about 93% seen once. The TCR originated in a human patient who received an intestinal transplant, so some T cells may come from the graft donor. The chain employs TRBV27 and TRBJ2-1; D is perhaps TRBD2 (6 bases). This material consisted of PBMCs, taken roughly 410 days after intestinal transplant. This chain's CDR3 is CASSLWGEPYNEQFF. CDR3 DNA sequence: TGTGCCAGCAGTTTATGGGGGGAACCCTACAATGAGCAGTTCTTC.